The next 11 T cell receptor beta chains were all read from a single sample in a study of neurological immune-mediated disorders. Via MiXCR, TCRdb re-called the 5' RACE reads, giving one row per CDR3 protein. The sample lists about 14,000 distinct CDR3 sequences, roughly an eighth occurring once. The sample comprised CD8+ T cells from blood. Receptors were obtained from a female donor with HTLV-1-associated myelopathy (HAM/TSP).

This clonotype was seen at least ten times. J is TRBJ2-2 and V is TRBV5-1; 10 bases fit TRBD1. V lost 4 bases, J lost 6 bases, and 6 bases stayed unmatched. This CDR3 is built from 15 residues. CDR1 SGHRS and CDR2 YFSETQ come from the germline V gene. The CDR3 protein is CASSILGTGAGELFF. The CDR3 region has the DNA TGCGCCAGCAGCATCCTCGGGACAGGGGCCGGGGAGCTGTTTTTT. The variable domain in full, completed from reference TRBV5-1 and TRBJ2-2, reads KAGVTQTPRYLIKTRGQQVTLSCSPISGHRSVSWYQQTPGQGLQFLFEYFSETQRNKGNFPGRFSGRQFSNSRSEMNVSTLELGDSALYLCASSILGTGAGELFFGEGSRLTVL.

This clonotype was observed many times. The J gene is TRBJ1-4, the V gene TRBV12-3 or TRBV12-4; TRBD1 aligns across 9 bases. V lost 5 bases and J lost 7; bases outside the gene matches: 5. The CDR3 has 14 residues. The CDR3 DNA sequence: TGTGCCAGCAGTCTGGGGACAGGGATTGAAAAACTGTTTTTT. Amino acids: CASSLGTGIEKLFF.

This clonotype came up many times. The V call is TRBV4-1, the J call TRBJ2-7; D gene ambiguous. CDR1 is MGHRA, CDR2 YSYEKL, per germline. V was pared by 0 bases and J by 1 base, with 16 bases between. The CDR3 is 17 amino acids. DNA for the CDR3: TGCGCCAGCAGCCAAGAGGTGGTAGCCCTGCTTTCCTACGAGCAGTACTTC. Translating gives CASSQEVVALLSYEQYF.

This clonotype was counted ten times or more. The chain couples TRBV5-1 to TRBJ1-4; a possible D gene is TRBD1 (6 bases). The germline V and J ends were trimmed by 4 bases and 6 bases, with 13 bases remaining between them. The CDR3 length is 14 residues. Looked up from germline, CDR1 is SGHRS and CDR2 is YFSETQ. DNA of the CDR3: TGCGCCAGCAGCCCCGCGGGGGCGTATGAAAAACTGTTTTTT. Its protein is CASSPAGAYEKLFF.

This clonotype was found many times. V and J are TRBV20-1 and TRBJ2-5; maybe TRBD1 (5 bases). The CDR3 length is 16 residues. Germline V gene data show CDR1 as DFQATT and CDR2 as SNEGSKA (reference sequence). V lost 3 bases and J lost 5, with 22 bases in between. The CDR3 region has the DNA TGCAGTGCTAGGGGTTCTTTTAAAGGAGCAGGGGAGACCCAGTACTTC. It is translated as CSARGSFKGAGETQYF.

As regards this clonotype: Compared with germline, one end of the junction differs, possibly owing to a read error. This chain links TRBV5-1 with TRBJ2-5; 10 positions agree with TRBD2. CDR1 is SGHRS and CDR2 is YFSETQ in the germline V gene. This CDR3 has 15 amino acids. Here the CDR3 DNA reads TGCGCAAGCAGCATCGGGAGCGGGGGGGGAGAGACCCAGTACTTC. Its translation is CASSIGSGGGETQYF. Variable domain in full (rest from reference TRBV5-1 and TRBJ2-5): KAGVTQTPRYLIKTRGQQVTLSCSPISGHRSVSWYQQTPGQGLQFLFEYFSETQRNKGNFPGRFSGRQFSNSRSEMNVSTLELGDSALYLCASSIGSGGGETQYFGPGTRLLVL.

This clonotype was counted ten times or more. The V call is TRBV7-8, the J call TRBJ2-7; 14 bases fit TRBD2. With V trimmed by 4 bases and J by 1 base, 6 bases remained unmatched. Germline V gene lookup returns CDR1 SGHVS and CDR2 FQNEAQ. This CDR3 region has 17 residues. The CDR3 here is CASSSGTSGRFSYEQYF. Here the CDR3 DNA reads TGTGCCAGCAGCTCAGGGACTAGCGGGAGATTTTCCTACGAGCAGTACTTC.

This clonotype was recorded many times. This chain joins TRBV27 and TRBJ2-1; TRBD2 matches at 15 bases. The V gene end was trimmed by 4 bases and the J gene end by 6 bases; junction bases not matched to a gene: 7. The CDR3 loop spans 17 amino acids. The germline gives CDR1 MNHEY, CDR2 SMNVEV (reference sequence). The CDR3 spells CASSSGLAGGPGNEQFF. The CDR3 bases are TGTGCCAGCAGTTCTGGACTAGCGGGGGGGCCGGGCAATGAGCAGTTCTTC.

V is TRBV6-5 and J is TRBJ2-5, with no clear D. The ends were cut back, 7 bases at V and 2 bases at J, with 14 bases in the middle. The CDR3 contains 14 residues. Looked up from germline, CDR1 is MNHEY and CDR2 is SVGAGI. The CDR3 DNA reads as TGTGCCAGCAATCAGTTGGAAGGGCAAGAGACCCAGTACTTC. Translating gives CASNQLEGQETQYF.

Turning to this clonotype: One junction end disagrees with the germline gene, perhaps due to a read error. The chain couples TRBV4-1 to TRBJ2-7; possibly TRBD2 for D (5 bases). The CDR3 has 14 amino acids. Per germline, CDR1 MGHRA and CDR2 YSYEKL. CDR3 sequence (DNA): TGCGCCAGCAGCTACGTGGCGGGCCCCTACGATCAGTACTTC. Its translation: CASSYVAGPYDQYF.

There are many counts of this clonotype. This sequence joins TRBV7-9 and TRBJ2-3, with 16 positions matching TRBD2. Trimming cost V 3 bases and J 2 bases; bases outside gene matches: 8. This CDR3 region has 19 residues. Germline V gives CDR1 SEHNR, CDR2 FQNEAQ (reference sequence). CDR3 DNA sequence: TGTGCCAGCAGCTTCCCGGGACTAGCGGGGGGGCCGAACACAGATACGCAGTATTTT. Protein: CASSFPGLAGGPNTDTQYF.